Listed below are T cell receptor beta chains from one sample, sequenced in a study of shared clonotypes between healthy human individuals. Only in-frame clones appear in the TCRdb table, and some are missing; sequencing was by immunoSEQ multiplex PCR. The sample shows around 2.5 million clones, approximately 93% of them seen only once. Sequences were obtained from naive CD4+ T cells from PBMCs. These receptors all stem from a man between 18 and 29 years old in good health. Some clones in this sample may be carry-over from other donors' samples. The CDR3 runs from the conserved cysteine through the conserved F or W. D genes are given only for firm matches. Size values are once, few and many counts, or a class for expanded clones, and some rows have none.

clone size,D gene,J gene,V gene,CDR3 protein,CDR3 DNA
NA,TRBD1,TRBJ1-5,TRBV28,CASRTGGLQPQHF,TGTGCCAGCAGAACAGGGGGTTTGCAGCCCCAGCATTTT
NA,TRBD1,TRBJ1-2,TRBV28,CASSSPQGANYGYTF,TGTGCCAGCAGTTCTCCACAGGGGGCGAACTATGGCTACACCTTC
once,TRBD1,TRBJ2-3,TRBV30,CAWTGTGKGDTQYF,TGTGCCTGGACCGGGACAGGGAAGGGAGATACGCAGTATTTT
once,NA,TRBJ2-3,TRBV11-2,CASSRTRSAAISDTQYF,TGTGCCAGCAGCCGAACAAGGTCAGCGGCCATCTCCGATACGCAGTATTTT
NA,TRBD1,TRBJ2-2,TRBV5-1,CASLNRDRNTGELFF,TGCGCCAGCCTGAACCGGGACAGAAACACCGGGGAGCTGTTTTTT
NA,TRBD1,TRBJ1-2,TRBV28,CASSSQNYGTGAGYTF,TGTGCCAGCAGTTCACAGAATTACGGGACAGGGGCTGGCTACACCTTC
NA,TRBD2,TRBJ2-5,TRBV5-4,CASSWGLAGQETQYF,TGTGCCAGCAGCTGGGGACTAGCGGGACAAGAGACCCAGTACTTC
NA,TRBD2,TRBJ2-7,TRBV5-1,CASKRALAAYEQYF,TGCGCCAGCAAACGGGCCCTAGCGGCCTACGAGCAGTACTTC
NA,TRBD1,TRBJ2-3,TRBV5-1,CASSWPRDRGPTDTQYF,TGCGCCAGCAGCTGGCCTCGGGACAGGGGACCCACAGATACGCAGTATTTT
NA,NA,TRBJ1-2,TRBV10-2,CASKVQRQRHGYTF,TGCGCCAGCAAAGTGCAGAGACAGCGCCACGGCTACACCTTC
NA,TRBD1,TRBJ1-1,TRBV10-2,CASSADRTGKRHTEAFF,TGCGCCAGCAGCGCGGACCGGACAGGGAAGAGGCACACTGAAGCTTTCTTT
NA,NA,TRBJ1-2,TRBV27,CASSLLASTNYGYTF,TGTGCCAGCAGTTTATTGGCCAGTACTAACTATGGCTACACCTTC
NA,NA,TRBJ1-3,TRBV5-1,CASSVGGSGNTIYF,TGCGCCAGCAGCGTCGGGGGCTCTGGAAACACCATATATTTT
once,NA,TRBJ2-3,TRBV6-6,CASTPRVDTQYF,TGTGCCAGCACCCCCCGGGTAGATACGCAGTATTTT
few,TRBD2,TRBJ2-1,TRBV19,CASSRLAGYNEQFF,TGTGCCAGTAGTCGGCTAGCGGGATACAATGAGCAGTTCTTC
NA,NA,TRBJ2-1,TRBV5-1,CASSPRVGMNEQFF,TGCGCCAGCAGCCCCCGAGTTGGAATGAATGAGCAGTTCTTC
NA,NA,TRBJ1-1,TRBV28,CASSLRAGAMNTEAFF,TGTGCCAGCAGTTTAAGGGCAGGGGCCATGAACACTGAAGCTTTCTTT
NA,TRBD1,TRBJ1-4,TRBV30,CAWTRDRWEKLFF,TGTGCCTGGACCCGGGACAGGTGGGAAAAACTGTTTTTT
NA,TRBD1,TRBJ1-5,TRBV7-8,CASSARQGQPQHF,TGTGCCAGCAGCGCCAGACAGGGCCAGCCCCAGCATTTT
NA,NA,TRBJ2-1,TRBV28,CASSSPGLSANEQFF,TGTGCCAGCAGTTCCCCGGGTCTTAGCGCCAATGAGCAGTTCTTC
NA,NA,TRBJ1-2,TRBV28,CASSLHRQGYGYTF,TGTGCCAGCAGTTTACACAGGCAGGGCTATGGCTACACCTTC
NA,NA,TRBJ2-3,TRBV7-3,CASSAGLSTDTQYF,TGTGCCAGCAGCGCGGGACTGTCCACAGATACGCAGTATTTT
NA,TRBD1,TRBJ2-3,TRBV15,CATSRTPGQYTDTQYF,TGTGCCACCAGCAGAACTCCGGGACAGTACACAGATACGCAGTATTTT
once,NA,TRBJ2-1,TRBV18,CASSDRYNEQFF,TGTGCCAGCTCGGACCGCTACAATGAGCAGTTCTTC
NA,TRBD1,TRBJ2-7,TRBV6-5,CATRTPGQGYEQYF,TGTGCCACTCGAACCCCGGGACAGGGATACGAGCAGTACTTC
NA,TRBD1,TRBJ2-2,TRBV5-4,CASSLPGQGGTGELFF,TGTGCCAGCAGTTTACCGGGACAGGGGGGCACCGGGGAGCTGTTTTTT
NA,TRBD2,TRBJ2-1,TRBV5-1,CASSLVQAGGNEQFF,TGCGCCAGCAGCTTAGTTCAAGCGGGAGGGAACGAGCAGTTCTTC
NA,NA,TRBJ2-7,TRBV5-1,CASSWGAQGGYEQYF,TGCGCCAGCAGCTGGGGGGCCCAGGGAGGCTACGAGCAGTACTTC
NA,TRBD1,TRBJ1-5,TRBV19,CASTAYRGPGQPQHF,TGTGCCAGTACTGCATACAGGGGCCCGGGTCAGCCCCAGCATTTT
NA,TRBD1,TRBJ1-1,TRBV9,CASSAGTGANTEAFF,TGTGCCAGCAGCGCGGGGACAGGGGCGAACACTGAAGCTTTCTTT
NA,NA,TRBJ1-1,TRBV5-4,CASRGGQLNTEAFF,TGTGCCAGCAGGGGGGGGCAGCTGAACACTGAAGCTTTCTTT
NA,NA,TRBJ2-3,TRBV7-9,CASSSGLISRGTDTQYF,TGTGCCAGCAGCTCGGGACTTATATCCCGGGGCACAGATACGCAGTATTTT
NA,TRBD1,TRBJ2-1,TRBV7-2,CASRRTGYNEQFF,TGTGCCAGCAGACGGACAGGGTACAATGAGCAGTTCTTC
NA,NA,TRBJ1-5,TRBV6-4,CATLLGQPQHF,TGTGCCACCCTCCTCGGGCAGCCCCAGCATTTT
few,NA,TRBJ1-1,TRBV7-3,CASSLRMNTEAFF,TGTGCCAGCAGCTTACGTATGAACACTGAAGCTTTCTTT